The present T cell receptor beta chain was sequenced within a study of blood T cell repertoires in COVID-19. Study as a whole: Researchers got acute and convalescent COVID-19 samples from the United States, Italy and Spain. The cDNA or gDNA used as material had been derived from T cells, B-cell-depleted T cells, or PBMCs.

Germline CDR1 MNHEY, CDR2 SVGAGI. The V end lost 7 bases, the J end lost 3 bases, and 6 bases lay between the germline ends. The CDR3 contains 12 residues. Authors' data handling: Estimated nucleated cell counts came from reference gene primer amplification. Libraries were prepared by immunoSEQ multiplex PCR; TCRdb keeps only in-frame clonotypes and omits some of them. V, J and clone size reflect that table, while D and trimming were determined from the DNA. Of a few hundred thousand clones listed, roughly 87% are singletons. This clone was counted only a few times. The sequencing sample was made of peripheral blood. V usage is TRBV6-5 and J usage is TRBJ1-4; D remains unclear. The TCR comes from a man in his fifties with active or convalescent COVID-19. The DNA of the CDR3 is TGTGCCAGCAAAACAGCTAATGAAAAACTGTTTTTT. It encodes CASKTANEKLFF.